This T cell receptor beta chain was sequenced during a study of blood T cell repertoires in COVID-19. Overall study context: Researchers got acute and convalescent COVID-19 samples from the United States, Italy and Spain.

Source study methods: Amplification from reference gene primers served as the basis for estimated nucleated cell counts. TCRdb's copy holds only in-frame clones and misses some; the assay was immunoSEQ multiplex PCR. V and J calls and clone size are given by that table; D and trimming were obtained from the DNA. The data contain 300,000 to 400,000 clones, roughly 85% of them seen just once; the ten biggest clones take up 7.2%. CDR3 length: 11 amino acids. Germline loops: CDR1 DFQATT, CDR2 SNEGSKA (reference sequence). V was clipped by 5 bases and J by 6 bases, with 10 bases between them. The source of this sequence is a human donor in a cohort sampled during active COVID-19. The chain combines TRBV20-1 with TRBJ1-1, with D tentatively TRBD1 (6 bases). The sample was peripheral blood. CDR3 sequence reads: CSAATGPEAFF. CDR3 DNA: TGCAGTGCTGCTACAGGGCCTGAAGCTTTCTTT.